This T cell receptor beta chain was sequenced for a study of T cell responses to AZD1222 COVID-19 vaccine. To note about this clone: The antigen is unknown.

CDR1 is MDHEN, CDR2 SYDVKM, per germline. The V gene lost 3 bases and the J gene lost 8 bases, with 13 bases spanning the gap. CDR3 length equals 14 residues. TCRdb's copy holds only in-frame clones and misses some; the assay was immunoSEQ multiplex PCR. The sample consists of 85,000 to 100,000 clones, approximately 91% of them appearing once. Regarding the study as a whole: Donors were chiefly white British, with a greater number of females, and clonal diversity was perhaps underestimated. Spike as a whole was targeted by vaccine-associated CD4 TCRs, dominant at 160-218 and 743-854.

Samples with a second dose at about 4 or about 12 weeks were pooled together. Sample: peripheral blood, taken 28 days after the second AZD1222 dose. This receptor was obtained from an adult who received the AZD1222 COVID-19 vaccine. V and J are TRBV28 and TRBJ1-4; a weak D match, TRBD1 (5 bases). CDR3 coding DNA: TGTGCCAGCAGTTTGGGGGGAAGAAAGGAAAAACTGTTTTTT. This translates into CASSLGGRKEKLFF.